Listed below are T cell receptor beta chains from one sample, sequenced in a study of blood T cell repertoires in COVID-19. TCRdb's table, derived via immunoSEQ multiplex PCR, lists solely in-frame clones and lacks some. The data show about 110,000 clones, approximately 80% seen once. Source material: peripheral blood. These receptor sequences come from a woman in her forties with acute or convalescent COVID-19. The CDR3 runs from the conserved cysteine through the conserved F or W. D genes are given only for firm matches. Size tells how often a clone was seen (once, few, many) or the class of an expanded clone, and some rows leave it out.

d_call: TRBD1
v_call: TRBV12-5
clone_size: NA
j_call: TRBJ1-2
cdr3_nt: TGTGCTAGTGCAGGACAGGTTCTCGGCTACACCTTC
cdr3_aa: CASAGQVLGYTF

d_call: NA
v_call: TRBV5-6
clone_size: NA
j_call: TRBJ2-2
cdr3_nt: TGTGCCAGCAGCAGAAGGGGATATTCGAACACCGGGGAGCTGTTTTTT
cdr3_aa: CASSRRGYSNTGELFF

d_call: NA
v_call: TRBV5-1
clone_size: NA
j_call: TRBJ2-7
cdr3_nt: TGCGCCAGCAGCTTGTTAGGGGCAGGGTACTACGAGCAGTACTTC
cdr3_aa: CASSLLGAGYYEQYF

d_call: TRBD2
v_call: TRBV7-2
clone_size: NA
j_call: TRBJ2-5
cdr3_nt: TGTGCCAGCAGCAGTTACGCGGGGGGGCATGAGACCCAGTACTTC
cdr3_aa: CASSSYAGGHETQYF

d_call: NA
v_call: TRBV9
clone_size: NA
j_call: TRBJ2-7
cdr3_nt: TGTGCCAGCAGCCCCGGGCAGGGAGGCTACGAGCAGTACTTC
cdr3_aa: CASSPGQGGYEQYF

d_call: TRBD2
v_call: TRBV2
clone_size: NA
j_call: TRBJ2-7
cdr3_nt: TGTGCCAGCAGTAGACTAGCGGGGGGACTCATCCCTCTTTACGAGCAGTACTTC
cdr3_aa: CASSRLAGGLIPLYEQYF

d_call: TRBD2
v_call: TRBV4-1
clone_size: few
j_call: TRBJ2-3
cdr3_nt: TGCGCCAGCAGCAGAGGACTAGCGGGGCCCACAGATACGCAGTATTTT
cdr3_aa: CASSRGLAGPTDTQYF

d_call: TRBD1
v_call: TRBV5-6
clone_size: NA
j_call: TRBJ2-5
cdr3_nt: TGTGCCAGCAGTCCTTGGGAGACAGGGATCACGGAGACCCAGTACTTC
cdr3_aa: CASSPWETGITETQYF

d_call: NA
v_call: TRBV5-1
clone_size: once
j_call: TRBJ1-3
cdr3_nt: TGCGCCAGCAGCCCCCAGGGTTCTGGAAACACCATATATTTT
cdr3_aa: CASSPQGSGNTIYF

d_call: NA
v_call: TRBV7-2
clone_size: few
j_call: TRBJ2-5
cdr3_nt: TGTGCCAGCAGCTTATACATGGAGACCCAGTACTTC
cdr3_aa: CASSLYMETQYF

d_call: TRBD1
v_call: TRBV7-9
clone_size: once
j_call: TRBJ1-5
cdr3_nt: TGTGCCAGCAGTGACGACAGGGGCTCGCAGCCCCAGCATTTT
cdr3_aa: CASSDDRGSQPQHF

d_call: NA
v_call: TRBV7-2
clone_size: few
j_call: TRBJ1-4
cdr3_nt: TGTGCCAGCTTACGGTCCTATAATGAAAAACTGTTTTTT
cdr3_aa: CASLRSYNEKLFF

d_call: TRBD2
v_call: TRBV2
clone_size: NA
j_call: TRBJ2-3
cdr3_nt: TGTGCCAGCAGTGATGGATTCTTGATCGCTAGCGGGGGGGCGGCAGATACGCAGTATTTT
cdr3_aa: CASSDGFLIASGGAADTQYF

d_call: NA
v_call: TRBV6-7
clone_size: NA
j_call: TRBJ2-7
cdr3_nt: TGTGCCAGTGGTTTAGGAGGGGTAGAGCAGTACTTC
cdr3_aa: CASGLGGVEQYF

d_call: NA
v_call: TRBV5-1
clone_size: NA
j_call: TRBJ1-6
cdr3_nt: TGCGCCAGCAGCTTGATGGGAGTGAACTCACCCCTCCACTTT
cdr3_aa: CASSLMGVNSPLHF

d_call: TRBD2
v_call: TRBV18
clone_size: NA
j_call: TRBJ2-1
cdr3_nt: TGTGCCAGCCAGGGACTAGCGGGGGTTCTTACTGAGCAGTTCTTC
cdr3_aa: CASQGLAGVLTEQFF

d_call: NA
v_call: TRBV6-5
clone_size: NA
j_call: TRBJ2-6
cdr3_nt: TGTGCCAGCAGCCAGTATGGGGCCAACGTCCTGACTTTC
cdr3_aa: CASSQYGANVLTF

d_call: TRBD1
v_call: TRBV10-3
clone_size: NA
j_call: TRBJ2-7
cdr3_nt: TGTGCCATCAGGGAAAAACAGGGGGCGGAGGAGCAGTACTTC
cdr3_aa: CAIREKQGAEEQYF

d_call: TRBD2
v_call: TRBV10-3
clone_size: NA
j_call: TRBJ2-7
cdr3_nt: TGTGCCATCAGTGAACTGGGGGGGGATCCCTACGAGCAGTACTTC
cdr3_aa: CAISELGGDPYEQYF

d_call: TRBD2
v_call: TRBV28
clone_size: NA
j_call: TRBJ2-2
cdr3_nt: TGTGCCAGCAGCGAGAGGAGCGGGGAAACCGGGGAGCTGTTTTTT
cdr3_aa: CASSERSGETGELFF

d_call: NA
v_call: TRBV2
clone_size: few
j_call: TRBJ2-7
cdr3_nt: TGTGCCAGTATTGGGGCAGGTGCCACCTACGAGCAGTACTTC
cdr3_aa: CASIGAGATYEQYF

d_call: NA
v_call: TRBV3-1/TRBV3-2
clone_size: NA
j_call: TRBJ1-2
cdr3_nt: TGTGCCAGCAGCCAAAGGGCGGGAATCTACACCTTC
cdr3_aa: CASSQRAGIYTF

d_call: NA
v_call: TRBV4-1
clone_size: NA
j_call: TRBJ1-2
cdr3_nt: TGCGCCAGCAGCCAATACCGGGACACCAACTATGGCTACACCTTC
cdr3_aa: CASSQYRDTNYGYTF

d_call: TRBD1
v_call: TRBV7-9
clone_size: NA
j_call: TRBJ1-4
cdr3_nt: TGTGCCAGCAGCTTGTGGGGACAGATTAATGAAAAACTGTTTTTT
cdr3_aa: CASSLWGQINEKLFF

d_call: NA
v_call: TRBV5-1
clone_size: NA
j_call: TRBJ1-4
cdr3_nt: TGCGCCAGCAGCTTAGGCACGGGGGATGAAAAACTGTTTTTT
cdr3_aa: CASSLGTGDEKLFF

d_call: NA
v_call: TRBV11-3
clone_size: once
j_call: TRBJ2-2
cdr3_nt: TGTGCCAGCAGCTTCGAAGGGGCCGGGGAGCTGTTTTTT
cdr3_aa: CASSFEGAGELFF

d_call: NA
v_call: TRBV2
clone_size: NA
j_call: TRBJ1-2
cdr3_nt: TGTGCCAGCAGGGTTAGGGGTAGCAGCTACACCTTC
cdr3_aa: CASRVRGSSYTF

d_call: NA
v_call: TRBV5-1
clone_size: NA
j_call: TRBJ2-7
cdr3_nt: TGCGCCAGCAGCTTGGCCTCCCGGGGTTTCTCCTACGAGCAGTACTTC
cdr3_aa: CASSLASRGFSYEQYF

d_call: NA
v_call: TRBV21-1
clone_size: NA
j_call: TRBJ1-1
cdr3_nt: TGTGCCAGCAGCAATGAGGGGAACACTGAAGCTTTCTTT
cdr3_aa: CASSNEGNTEAFF

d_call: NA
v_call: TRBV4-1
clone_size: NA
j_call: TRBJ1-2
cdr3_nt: TGCGCCAGCAGCCCAAATCCGGGGATTAACTATGGCTACACCTTC
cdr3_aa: CASSPNPGINYGYTF

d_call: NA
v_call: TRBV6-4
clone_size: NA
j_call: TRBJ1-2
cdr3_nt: TGTGCCAGCAGCCAGGGGTCGAACTATGGCTACACCTTC
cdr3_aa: CASSQGSNYGYTF

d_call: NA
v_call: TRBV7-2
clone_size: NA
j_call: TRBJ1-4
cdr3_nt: TGTGCCAGCAGCTCGGGGGGGAGCCGGATTGAAAAACTGTTTTTT
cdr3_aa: CASSSGGSRIEKLFF

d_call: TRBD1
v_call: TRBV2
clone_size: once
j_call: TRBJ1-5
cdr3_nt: TGTGCCAGCAGTGAAAGCAGGGGGAATCAGCCCCAGCATTTT
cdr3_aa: CASSESRGNQPQHF

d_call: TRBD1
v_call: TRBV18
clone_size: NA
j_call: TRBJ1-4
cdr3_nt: TGTGCCAGCTCACAGACGGACAGGAAAAATGAAAAACTGTTTTTT
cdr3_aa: CASSQTDRKNEKLFF

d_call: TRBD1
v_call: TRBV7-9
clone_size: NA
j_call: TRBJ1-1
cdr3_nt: TGTGCCAGCAGCTCCGGGACAGGGAAGTGGGGGAACACTGAAGCTTTCTTT
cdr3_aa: CASSSGTGKWGNTEAFF

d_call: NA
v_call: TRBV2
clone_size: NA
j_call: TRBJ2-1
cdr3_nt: TGTGCCAGCAGTGAAAATTGGTTATCCAGGGGTAATGAGCAGTTCTTC
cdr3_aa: CASSENWLSRGNEQFF

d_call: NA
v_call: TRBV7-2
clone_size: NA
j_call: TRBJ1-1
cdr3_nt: TGTGCCAGCCAAGAAGGACAGCCAGAAGCTTTCTTT
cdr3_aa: CASQEGQPEAFF

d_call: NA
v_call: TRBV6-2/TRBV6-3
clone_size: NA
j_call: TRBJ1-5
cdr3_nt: TGTGCCAGCAGTCTGGACAGAAATCAGCCCCAGCATTTT
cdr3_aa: CASSLDRNQPQHF

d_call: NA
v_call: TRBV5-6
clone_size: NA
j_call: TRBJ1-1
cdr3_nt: TGTGCCAGCAGCCGTCCTAGTACTGAAGCTTTCTTT
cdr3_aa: CASSRPSTEAFF

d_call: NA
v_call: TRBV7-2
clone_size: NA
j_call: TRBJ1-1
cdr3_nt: TGTGCCAGCAGCTTTAGGAACACTGAAGCTTTCTTT
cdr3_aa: CASSFRNTEAFF